One T cell receptor (beta chain) is described in this entry. The antigen is unknown. A read error may account for a junction end that differs from germline. CDR1 SGHTA and CDR2 FQGNSA come from the germline V gene. The CDR3 has 14 amino acids. CDR3 and TCR beta VDJ profiling relied on a genomic DNA template. TCRdb ran MiXCR on the reads and lists one entry per CDR3 protein. The sample has 400,000 to 500,000 distinct CDR3 sequences; just under 70% are singletons. The data belong to a study of CD8+CD57+ T cells in acquired aplastic anemia. Study-level information: Sorted cells (CD4+ and CD8+) yielded DNA amounts that averaged roughly 3.5 ug. Read counts for CD4+ cells (from healthy donors) averaged about 10.8 million. Findings and caveats of the study: Roughly 30 sequences, all CD8+ CDR3, were shared between patients and controls. Significance was not reached for CD8+ Simpson's diversity between patients and controls.

This clonotype was sampled from a human donor in good health, serving as a control. The rearrangement links TRBV7-2 to TRBJ2-1, with 7 bases aligning to TRBD2. The sample consisted of sorted CD4+, CD8+, or CD8+CD57+ T cells (not recorded which) from PBMCs. The CDR3 DNA sequence: TGTGCCAGCAGCAGGCCGGGGAGGGCGGTTGAGCAGGAGTTC. Translation: CASSRPGRAVEQEF. Variable domain in full (rest from reference TRBV7-2 and TRBJ2-1): GAGVSQSPSNKVTEKGKDVELRCDPISGHTALYWYRQSLGQGLEFLIYFQGNSAPDKSGLPSDRFSAERTGGSVSTLTIQRTQQEDSAVYLCASSRPGRAVEQEFGPGTRLTVL.